These T cell receptor beta chains were read from a single sample in a study of T cell responses to AZD1222 COVID-19 vaccine. Generated by immunoSEQ multiplex PCR, the TCRdb table keeps only in-frame clones and is missing some. The table lists approximately 100,000 clones, around 87% of them singletons, with 5.2% in the top ten. The sample in question was peripheral blood, obtained on day 0 of AZD1222 vaccination. These TCRs come from an adult in good health. CDR3s include the opening cysteine and the closing phenylalanine or tryptophan. D genes are given only for firm matches. Clone size is not always given. Where it is, it says once, few, many or a class for expanded clones.

CDR3: CASSSPGQGVYEQYF
DNA: TGTGCCAGCAGCTCGCCGGGACAGGGTGTCTACGAGCAGTACTTC
size: .
D: TRBD1
J: TRBJ2-7
V: TRBV7-9

CDR3: CASSLYRDGEEYF
DNA: TGTGCCAGCAGCTTATACCGTGACGGGGAGGAGTACTTC
size: .
D: .
J: TRBJ2-5
V: TRBV11-2

CDR3: CASTPTYLAYEQYF
DNA: TGTGCCAGCACCCCGACGTATTTGGCCTACGAGCAGTACTTC
size: .
D: .
J: TRBJ2-7
V: TRBV7-2

CDR3: CAWSETETGGFNQPQHF
DNA: TGTGCCTGGAGTGAAACTGAGACAGGTGGCTTTAATCAGCCCCAGCATTTT
size: .
D: .
J: TRBJ1-5
V: TRBV30

CDR3: CASSLSPETKQYF
DNA: TGTGCCAGCAGCTTATCTCCAGAAACGAAGCAGTACTTC
size: .
D: .
J: TRBJ2-7
V: TRBV7-2

CDR3: CASSQAGGKLDNEQFF
DNA: TGCGCCAGCAGCCAAGCTGGCGGGAAACTGGACAATGAGCAGTTCTTC
size: .
D: .
J: TRBJ2-1
V: TRBV4-3

CDR3: CASSQGTGGAEQYF
DNA: TGTGCCAGCAGCCAAGGAACAGGGGGTGCCGAGCAGTACTTC
size: .
D: TRBD1
J: TRBJ2-7
V: TRBV3-1/TRBV3-2

CDR3: CASGDLFQYF
DNA: TGTGCCAGCGGCGACTTGTTCCAGTACTTC
size: .
D: .
J: TRBJ2-5
V: TRBV2

CDR3: CASSVGVSSPLHF
DNA: TGTGCCAGCAGCGTAGGCGTCTCATCACCCCTCCACTTT
size: .
D: .
J: TRBJ1-6
V: TRBV9

CDR3: CASSYSSRAGLGYTF
DNA: TGTGCCAGCAGTTACTCGAGTAGGGCAGGGCTGGGCTACACCTTC
size: .
D: .
J: TRBJ1-2
V: TRBV6-2/TRBV6-3

CDR3: CASSFYSGNTIYF
DNA: TGTGCCAGCAGCTTTTACTCTGGAAACACCATATATTTT
size: .
D: .
J: TRBJ1-3
V: TRBV5-4

CDR3: CASNFGNTIYF
DNA: TGTGCCAGCAATTTCGGAAACACCATATATTTT
size: .
D: .
J: TRBJ1-3
V: TRBV12-3/TRBV12-4

CDR3: CASLTSGRAYEQYF
DNA: TGTGCCAGCCTAACCAGCGGGAGGGCCTACGAGCAGTACTTC
size: .
D: TRBD2
J: TRBJ2-7
V: TRBV28

CDR3: CSVEGDRVYEQYF
DNA: TGCAGCGTTGAAGGGGACAGGGTGTACGAGCAGTACTTC
size: .
D: TRBD1
J: TRBJ2-7
V: TRBV29-1

CDR3: CASSLGVGRSYEQYF
DNA: TGTGCCAGCAGCTTAGGGGTCGGCAGGTCCTACGAGCAGTACTTC
size: .
D: .
J: TRBJ2-7
V: TRBV7-8

CDR3: CASSQQTGGPMNTEAFF
DNA: TGCGCCAGCAGCCAACAAACAGGTGGTCCCATGAACACTGAAGCTTTCTTT
size: .
D: .
J: TRBJ1-1
V: TRBV4-3

CDR3: CASSLRPRLEGYTF
DNA: TGTGCCAGCAGCCTACGGCCTCGCCTAGAGGGCTACACCTTC
size: .
D: .
J: TRBJ1-2
V: TRBV6-5

CDR3: CASSIMAGADTEAFF
DNA: TGTGCCAGTAGTATTATGGCAGGGGCGGACACTGAAGCTTTCTTT
size: .
D: .
J: TRBJ1-1
V: TRBV19

CDR3: CASSEETGASEKLFF
DNA: TGTGCCAGCAGTGAAGAGACAGGGGCAAGTGAAAAACTGTTTTTT
size: .
D: TRBD1
J: TRBJ1-4
V: TRBV6-1

CDR3: CASSLGPGNTYEQYF
DNA: TGTGCCAGCAGCTTGGGACCAGGTAACACCTACGAGCAGTACTTC
size: .
D: .
J: TRBJ2-7
V: TRBV5-6

CDR3: CASSTRGLASDTQYF
DNA: TGTGCCAGCAGTACCCGGGGACTAGCCTCAGATACGCAGTATTTT
size: .
D: TRBD2
J: TRBJ2-3
V: TRBV6-2/TRBV6-3

CDR3: CASSLRGQDTQYF
DNA: TGTGCCAGCAGCTTGCGGGGCCAAGATACGCAGTATTTT
size: .
D: .
J: TRBJ2-3
V: TRBV5-6

CDR3: CASSQHTNQPQHF
DNA: TGCGCCAGCAGCCAGCACACCAATCAGCCCCAGCATTTT
size: .
D: .
J: TRBJ1-5
V: TRBV4-1

CDR3: CASSIGRGKTDYGYTF
DNA: TGTGCCAGTAGTATCGGCAGGGGTAAGACCGACTATGGCTACACCTTC
size: .
D: .
J: TRBJ1-2
V: TRBV19

CDR3: CASSSSLSGAEQFF
DNA: TGTGCCAGCAGCTCGAGCTTAAGCGGGGCCGAGCAGTTCTTC
size: once
D: TRBD2
J: TRBJ2-1
V: TRBV7-2

CDR3: CAISGRESSGNTIYF
DNA: TGTGCCATCAGCGGGCGGGAGAGCTCTGGAAACACCATATATTTT
size: .
D: .
J: TRBJ1-3
V: TRBV10-3

CDR3: CASSSRSGNTIYF
DNA: TGTGCCAGTAGTAGTCGGTCTGGAAACACCATATATTTT
size: .
D: .
J: TRBJ1-3
V: TRBV19

CDR3: CASSSSQGSGTEAFF
DNA: TGTGCCAGCAGTTCCTCACAGGGAAGTGGCACTGAAGCTTTCTTT
size: .
D: .
J: TRBJ1-1
V: TRBV28

CDR3: CASSSSTGELFF
DNA: TGTGCCAGCAGCTCTAGCACCGGGGAGCTGTTTTTT
size: .
D: .
J: TRBJ2-2
V: TRBV7-2

CDR3: CASSLVLQGETQYF
DNA: TGTGCCAGCAGCTTAGTACTACAGGGAGAGACCCAGTACTTC
size: few
D: .
J: TRBJ2-5
V: TRBV7-9

CDR3: CASSVQGSEKLFF
DNA: TGTGCCAGCAGTGTACAGGGAAGTGAAAAACTGTTTTTT
size: .
D: .
J: TRBJ1-4
V: TRBV25-1

CDR3: CATSPLHF
DNA: TGTGCCACCTCCCCCCTCCACTTT
size: .
D: .
J: TRBJ1-6
V: TRBV24-1

CDR3: CASSTGGQLSQHF
DNA: TGTGCCAGTAGTACAGGGGGCCAGTTATCCCAGCATTTT
size: medium-sized
D: TRBD1
J: TRBJ1-5
V: TRBV19

CDR3: CASSLPPSGGLSTEAFF
DNA: TGCGCCAGCAGCCTACCCCCGTCAGGGGGCCTGAGCACTGAAGCTTTCTTT
size: .
D: TRBD1
J: TRBJ1-1
V: TRBV4-1

CDR3: CASSLDREGSSYNEQFF
DNA: TGTGCCAGCAGTTTAGACCGGGAGGGCAGCTCCTACAATGAGCAGTTCTTC
size: .
D: TRBD2
J: TRBJ2-1
V: TRBV28

CDR3: CASSPWAGPSGSPLHF
DNA: TGTGCCAGCAGCCCCTGGGCCGGACCAAGCGGATCACCCCTCCACTTT
size: .
D: .
J: TRBJ1-6
V: TRBV28

CDR3: CASSPGLAGVLSYEQYF
DNA: TGTGCCAGCAGTCCCGGACTAGCGGGAGTGCTCTCCTACGAGCAGTACTTC
size: .
D: TRBD2
J: TRBJ2-7
V: TRBV6-6

CDR3: CASSPRRGSNNSPLHF
DNA: TGTGCCAGCAGCCCTCGGCGGGGGAGTAATAATTCACCCCTCCACTTT
size: .
D: .
J: TRBJ1-6
V: TRBV7-2

CDR3: CASTPGQASYGYTF
DNA: TGTGCCAGTACCCCGGGACAGGCCTCCTATGGCTACACCTTC
size: .
D: TRBD1
J: TRBJ1-2
V: TRBV19

CDR3: CSASRGNEQFF
DNA: TGCAGTGCTAGTCGGGGGAATGAGCAGTTCTTC
size: .
D: .
J: TRBJ2-1
V: TRBV20-1

CDR3: CASSLTGSDITDTQYF
DNA: TGTGCCAGCAGCTTAACAGGGAGCGATATCACAGATACGCAGTATTTT
size: .
D: .
J: TRBJ2-3
V: TRBV9

CDR3: CASSWDGEQFF
DNA: TGTGCCAGCAGCTGGGACGGTGAGCAGTTCTTC
size: .
D: .
J: TRBJ2-1
V: TRBV7-2

CDR3: CAISETGRTGELFF
DNA: TGTGCCATCAGTGAAACAGGGAGAACCGGGGAGCTGTTTTTT
size: .
D: .
J: TRBJ2-2
V: TRBV10-3

CDR3: CASSDRGGGYGYTF
DNA: TGTGCCAGCAGTGACAGGGGTGGTGGATATGGCTACACCTTC
size: .
D: .
J: TRBJ1-2
V: TRBV2

CDR3: CASRGTFYEQYF
DNA: TGTGCCAGCAGAGGGACGTTCTACGAGCAGTACTTC
size: once
D: .
J: TRBJ2-7
V: TRBV27